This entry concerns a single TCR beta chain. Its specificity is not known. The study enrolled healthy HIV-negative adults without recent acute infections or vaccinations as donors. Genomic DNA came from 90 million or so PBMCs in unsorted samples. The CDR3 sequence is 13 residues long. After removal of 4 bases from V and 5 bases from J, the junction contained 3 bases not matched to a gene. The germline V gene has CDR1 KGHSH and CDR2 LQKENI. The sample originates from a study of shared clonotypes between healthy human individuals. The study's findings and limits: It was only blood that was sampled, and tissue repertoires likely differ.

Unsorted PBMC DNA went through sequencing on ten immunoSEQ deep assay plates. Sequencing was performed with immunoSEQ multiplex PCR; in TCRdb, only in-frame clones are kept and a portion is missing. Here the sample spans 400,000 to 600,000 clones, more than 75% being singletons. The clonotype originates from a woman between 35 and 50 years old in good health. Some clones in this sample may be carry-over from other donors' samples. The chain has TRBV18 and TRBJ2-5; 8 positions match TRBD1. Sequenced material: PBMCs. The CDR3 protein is CASSLRQGETQYF. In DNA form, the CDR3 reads TGTGCCAGCTCACTTAGACAGGGGGAGACCCAGTACTTC. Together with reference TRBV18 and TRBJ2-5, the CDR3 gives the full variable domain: NAGVMQNPRHLVRRRGQEARLRCSPMKGHSHVYWYRQLPEEGLKFMVYLQKENIIDESGMPKERFSAEFPKEGPSILRIQQVVRGDSAAYFCASSLRQGETQYFGPGTRLLVL.